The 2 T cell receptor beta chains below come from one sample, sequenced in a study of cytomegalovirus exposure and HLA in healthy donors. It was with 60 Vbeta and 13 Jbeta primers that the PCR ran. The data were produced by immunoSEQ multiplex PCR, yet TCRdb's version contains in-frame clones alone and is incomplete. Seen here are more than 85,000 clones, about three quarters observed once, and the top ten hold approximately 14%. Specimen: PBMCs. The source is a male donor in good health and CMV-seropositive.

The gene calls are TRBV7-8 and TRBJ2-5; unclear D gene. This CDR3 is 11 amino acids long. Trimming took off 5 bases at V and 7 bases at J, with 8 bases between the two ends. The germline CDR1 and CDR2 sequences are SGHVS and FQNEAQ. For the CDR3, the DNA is TGTGCCAGCAGCCCCCGTCTGACCCAGTACTTC. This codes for CASSPRLTQYF.

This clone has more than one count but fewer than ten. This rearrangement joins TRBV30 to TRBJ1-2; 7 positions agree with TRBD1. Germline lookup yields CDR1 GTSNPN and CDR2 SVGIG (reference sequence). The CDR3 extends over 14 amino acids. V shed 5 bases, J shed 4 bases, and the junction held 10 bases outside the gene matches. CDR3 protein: CAWRYRGDIYGYTF. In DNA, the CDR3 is TGTGCCTGGCGATACAGGGGCGATATCTATGGCTACACCTTC.